This T cell receptor beta chain was sequenced in a study of beta chain features in type 1 diabetes. Findings and caveats of the study: PCR might show a preference for shorter templates, equally across patients and controls.

Sorting with CD45RO/CCR7/CD25/CD127/CD95/CD27 yielded naive, central memory, regulatory and stem-like memory CD4+ cells. Expressed TCRB transcripts were sequenced after all isolated RNA was converted to cDNA. Assay: immunoSEQ multiplex PCR; the TCRdb copy retains only in-frame clones and omits some. This sample yields 350,000 to 450,000 clones, of which roughly 14% are seen a single time; roughly 0.035% belongs to the top ten. The CDR3 sequence is 14 residues long. The V end was cut by 0 bases, the J end by 10 bases, with 12 bases between. Germline CDR1 is PRHDT and CDR2 is FYEKMQ (reference sequence). The sample holds a few counts of this clone. Its antigen is as yet unknown. Other nucleotide sequences from this sample produce the same CDR3.

The clonotype comes from a young man in good health. The sequencing sample was made of naive CD4+ T cells from blood. This chain links TRBV13 with TRBJ2-2; D might be TRBD1 (7 bases). CDR3 loop: CASSLGRGTEELFF. The CDR3 DNA reads as TGTGCCAGCAGCTTAGGCCGGGGGACAGAGGAGCTGTTTTTT.